A selection of T cell receptor beta chains follows, all from one sample in a study of beta chain features in type 1 diabetes. Assay used: immunoSEQ multiplex PCR; TCRdb lists only in-frame clones, some missing. There are roughly 300,000 clones in the sample; under 8.5% occur only once, and around 0.45% lies in the top ten. The sequencing input was central memory CD4+ T cells from blood. Receptors originate from a woman aged 18-29 years in good health. Both conserved end residues are part of each CDR3. The D gene is left open where the match is weak. Expanded clones get a size class; other rows say once, few or many, or leave the size out.

V: TRBV7-2
size: few
J: TRBJ2-7
D: TRBD2
DNA: TGTGCCAGCAGCTCCCAAGCGGGAGGGACCTACGAGCAGTACTTC
CDR3: CASSSQAGGTYEQYF

V: TRBV4-1
size: few
J: TRBJ1-5
D: .
DNA: TGCGCCAGCAGCCAAGATCGGGGCCAGCCCCAGCATTTT
CDR3: CASSQDRGQPQHF

V: TRBV6-1
size: few
J: TRBJ1-5
D: TRBD1
DNA: TGTGCCAGCACAGACAGGGAACAACAGCCCCAGCATTTT
CDR3: CASTDREQQPQHF

V: TRBV5-4
size: .
J: TRBJ2-5
D: TRBD2
DNA: TGTGCCAGCAGCCGTGGGCCGGGACTAGCGGAAGAGACCCAGTACTTC
CDR3: CASSRGPGLAEETQYF

V: TRBV19
size: few
J: TRBJ2-7
D: .
DNA: TGTGCCAGTAGTTACGACAGCTCCTACGAGCAGTACTTC
CDR3: CASSYDSSYEQYF

V: TRBV7-2
size: many
J: TRBJ2-3
D: .
DNA: TGTGCCAGCAGCTTAGGAGGGTATACGCAGTATTTT
CDR3: CASSLGGYTQYF

V: TRBV7-2
size: few
J: TRBJ2-1
D: .
DNA: TGTGCCAGCAGCCTCGGGATACCTCCCTACAATGAGCAGTTCTTC
CDR3: CASSLGIPPYNEQFF

V: TRBV18
size: .
J: TRBJ1-2
D: .
DNA: TGTGCCAGCTCACCGACAGGCTTCTATGGCTACACCTTC
CDR3: CASSPTGFYGYTF

V: TRBV23-1
size: few
J: TRBJ1-2
D: .
DNA: TGCGCCAGCAGTCAATACCCCGACGGGAACTATGGCTACACCTTC
CDR3: CASSQYPDGNYGYTF

V: TRBV25-1
size: .
J: TRBJ1-4
D: .
DNA: TGTGCCAGCAGTGTCTCCGGCGCAACTAATGAAAAACTGTTTTTT
CDR3: CASSVSGATNEKLFF

V: TRBV2
size: few
J: TRBJ1-5
D: TRBD1
DNA: TGTGCCAGCAGTGTTCAACGGGGACAGGGTTATCCCCAGCATTTT
CDR3: CASSVQRGQGYPQHF

V: TRBV6-6
size: few
J: TRBJ2-2
D: .
DNA: TGTGCCAGCAGTACACCAGGGAACACCGGGGAGCTGTTTTTT
CDR3: CASSTPGNTGELFF

V: TRBV15
size: .
J: TRBJ2-3
D: .
DNA: TGTGCCACCAGCAGGGCGAATGGGGGGCAGTATTTT
CDR3: CATSRANGGQYF

V: TRBV5-1
size: few
J: TRBJ1-5
D: .
DNA: TGCGCCAGCAGCTTCACCGGGGGTGTCAATCAGCCCCAGCATTTT
CDR3: CASSFTGGVNQPQHF

V: TRBV28
size: .
J: TRBJ1-1
D: .
DNA: TGTGCCAGCTGGGCCAGGGATAGGTTTACTGAAGCTTTCTTT
CDR3: CASWARDRFTEAFF

V: TRBV5-1
size: few
J: TRBJ2-7
D: .
DNA: TGCGCCAGCAGCTTGGAGGGGAGAGCCTACGAGCAGTACTTC
CDR3: CASSLEGRAYEQYF

V: TRBV11-2
size: few
J: TRBJ2-1
D: .
DNA: TGTGCCAGCAGCTTACGATCCGAGTACAATGAGCAGTTCTTC
CDR3: CASSLRSEYNEQFF

V: TRBV6-7
size: few
J: TRBJ1-1
D: TRBD1
DNA: TGTGCCAGCAGTTACCAAACAACACAGGGGAAAGGGGCTGAAGCTTTCTTT
CDR3: CASSYQTTQGKGAEAFF

V: TRBV4-2
size: few
J: TRBJ2-7
D: TRBD2
DNA: TGTGCCAGCAGGGCAGCGGGAGGGCCCTACGAGCAGTACTTC
CDR3: CASRAAGGPYEQYF

V: TRBV28
size: few
J: TRBJ1-2
D: TRBD1
DNA: TGTGCCAGCAGTCCCAACCAACGGGACAGCCTCCACTACACCTTC
CDR3: CASSPNQRDSLHYTF

V: TRBV9
size: few
J: TRBJ2-7
D: TRBD1
DNA: TGTGCCAGCAGCCTGGACAGGGACACCTACGAGCAGTACTTC
CDR3: CASSLDRDTYEQYF

V: TRBV28
size: few
J: TRBJ2-3
D: TRBD1
DNA: TGTGCCAGCAGGAGGACAGGGGTAGATACGCAGTATTTT
CDR3: CASRRTGVDTQYF

V: TRBV19
size: .
J: TRBJ2-5
D: .
DNA: TGTGCCAGTAGTATACCGCACCTTCAAGAGACCCAGTACTTC
CDR3: CASSIPHLQETQYF

V: TRBV5-4
size: many
J: TRBJ2-3
D: .
DNA: TGTGCCAGCAGCCCCAAAACCACAGATACGCAGTATTTT
CDR3: CASSPKTTDTQYF

V: TRBV5-8
size: few
J: TRBJ2-7
D: .
DNA: TGTGCCAGCAGCTTGGAGTGGGGTTCCTACGAGCAGTACTTC
CDR3: CASSLEWGSYEQYF

V: TRBV6-1
size: few
J: TRBJ1-2
D: TRBD1
DNA: TGTGCCAGCAGTGAAGGCCGGGACAGAAGCTTC
CDR3: CASSEGRDRSF

V: TRBV28
size: .
J: TRBJ2-3
D: .
DNA: TGTGCCAGCGCCACCCTAATTGGCACAGATACGCAGTATTTT
CDR3: CASATLIGTDTQYF

V: TRBV4-2
size: .
J: TRBJ2-5
D: .
DNA: TGTGCCAGCAGCCTCAACGGACCGTGGTACTTC
CDR3: CASSLNGPWYF

V: TRBV28
size: .
J: TRBJ2-1
D: TRBD2
DNA: TGTGCCTCGAGTTTAGCGGGAGACTCCTACAATGAGCAGTTCTTC
CDR3: CASSLAGDSYNEQFF

V: TRBV7-3
size: once
J: TRBJ2-1
D: TRBD2
DNA: TGTGCCAGCGTGGCTAGCGGGAGGAACCGCCCTGGGCGCTCCTACAATGAGCAGTTCTTC
CDR3: CASVASGRNRPGRSYNEQFF

V: TRBV4-3
size: few
J: TRBJ2-2
D: TRBD2
DNA: TGCGCCAGCAGCCAAGTAGCGGGAGCTGCCACCGGGGAGCTGTTTTTT
CDR3: CASSQVAGAATGELFF

V: TRBV6-6
size: .
J: TRBJ2-7
D: TRBD1
DNA: TGTGCCAGCAGCGCCTCTCAGGGGGCGACCTACGAGCAGTACTTC
CDR3: CASSASQGATYEQYF

V: TRBV11-2
size: .
J: TRBJ1-2
D: .
DNA: TGTGCCAGCAGCCAGGGACGCGACTATGGCTACACCTTC
CDR3: CASSQGRDYGYTF

V: TRBV9
size: .
J: TRBJ2-1
D: TRBD2
DNA: TGTGCCAGCAGCGTAATAGCGGGATGGGGTGAGCAGTTCTTC
CDR3: CASSVIAGWGEQFF

V: TRBV2
size: .
J: TRBJ2-7
D: .
DNA: TGTGCCAGCAGTGGACAGACCTACGAGCAGTACTTC
CDR3: CASSGQTYEQYF

V: TRBV7-3
size: few
J: TRBJ1-2
D: TRBD1
DNA: TGTGCCAGCAGCCCCGACAGGGATGGTGGCTACACCTTC
CDR3: CASSPDRDGGYTF

V: TRBV7-2
size: .
J: TRBJ1-2
D: TRBD1
DNA: TGTGCCAGCAGGCCGGGACAGGGGTTTAACTATGGCTACACCTTC
CDR3: CASRPGQGFNYGYTF

V: TRBV15
size: few
J: TRBJ2-7
D: TRBD1
DNA: TGTGCCACCAGCAGAGGGACAGGGAGGTCCTACGAGCAGTACTTC
CDR3: CATSRGTGRSYEQYF

V: TRBV27
size: .
J: TRBJ2-7
D: .
DNA: TGTGCCAGCGGATATTATAGGACACCCCTAAGCGAGCAGTACTTC
CDR3: CASGYYRTPLSEQYF

V: TRBV15
size: .
J: TRBJ2-5
D: TRBD2
DNA: TGTGCCACCGCGGGAGCGGGATCCGAGGCGGAGACCCAGTACTTC
CDR3: CATAGAGSEAETQYF

V: TRBV7-2
size: few
J: TRBJ2-1
D: .
DNA: TGTGCCAGCAGCTTAAACGCGGACAATGAGCAGTTCTTC
CDR3: CASSLNADNEQFF

V: TRBV13
size: many
J: TRBJ1-5
D: TRBD1
DNA: TGTGCCAGCAGCCAGGGGGGAGACGCTTATAGCAATCAGCCCCAGCATTTT
CDR3: CASSQGGDAYSNQPQHF

V: TRBV15
size: many
J: TRBJ2-5
D: .
DNA: TGTGCCACCAGCAGGGATGTCACTGAAGAGACCCAGTACTTC
CDR3: CATSRDVTEETQYF

V: TRBV4-2
size: .
J: TRBJ2-3
D: TRBD1
DNA: TGTGCCAGCAGCCGAGACAGGGTGGCAGATACGCAGTATTTT
CDR3: CASSRDRVADTQYF

V: TRBV6-1
size: .
J: TRBJ1-5
D: TRBD1
DNA: TGTGCCAGCAGTGATGGCAGGGGGACTGGCAATCAGCCCCAGCATTTT
CDR3: CASSDGRGTGNQPQHF

V: TRBV18
size: few
J: TRBJ1-4
D: TRBD1
DNA: TGTGCCAGCTCACCCGGGACAGCTAATGAAAAACTGTTTTTT
CDR3: CASSPGTANEKLFF

V: TRBV7-9
size: few
J: TRBJ1-5
D: TRBD1
DNA: TGTGCCAGCAGCCTCGGGACAGGGGCCCAGCCCCAGCATTTT
CDR3: CASSLGTGAQPQHF

V: TRBV4-3
size: .
J: TRBJ2-3
D: .
DNA: TGCGCCAGCAGCCCAAATTCCAGGGGCAGCACAGATACGCAGTATTTT
CDR3: CASSPNSRGSTDTQYF